This T cell receptor beta chain was captured by sequencing in a study of response to subunit inactivated influenza vaccine (dated by TCRdb to 2017 to 2018). Notes on the research overall: To follow how T cells responded to a trivalent subunit inactivated influenza vaccine, the researchers relied on deep quantitative profiling of the T cell receptor repertoire.

This clonotype was seen more than once but under ten times. Its antigen specificity is not known. The junction and the germline gene differ at one end; a read error may be behind it. The research as a whole found: The authors proposed that each seasonal influenza vaccination may bring in only a limited number of new T cells.

The germline V gene (reference sequence) yields LGHDT for CDR1 and YNNKEL for CDR2. Measured from the cysteine to the phenylalanine, the CDR3 is 11 residues long. The entry retains the CDR3 DNA only, 33 bases that are in frame from base 1. Libraries were made using RT-PCR. This sample was sequenced with an Illumina HiSeq 2500. The public sequencing data were trimmed at Q25 with fastp and processed into clonotypes with MiXCR by TCRdb, which kept only in-frame beta chains. Under each unique CDR3 protein, matching rows form one entry showing the most common genes and DNA. Present in this sample are around 520,000 distinct CDR3 sequences, roughly 25% of which were seen just once. The ten largest make up 1.5% to 2% of the sample.

This TCR was sampled from a man aged 50-59 years who received an inactivated influenza vaccine. Donor details come from another sample of the same person, matched by shared clones. The input for sequencing was CD4+ T cells sorted from PBMCs, taken 5 to 6 days after vaccination. The chain employs TRBV3-1 and TRBJ2-1; 7 junctional bases match TRBD2. CDR3 protein: CASSQGTRAVF. The base sequence is TGTGCCAGCAGCCAAGGGACTAGGGCGGTCTTC.